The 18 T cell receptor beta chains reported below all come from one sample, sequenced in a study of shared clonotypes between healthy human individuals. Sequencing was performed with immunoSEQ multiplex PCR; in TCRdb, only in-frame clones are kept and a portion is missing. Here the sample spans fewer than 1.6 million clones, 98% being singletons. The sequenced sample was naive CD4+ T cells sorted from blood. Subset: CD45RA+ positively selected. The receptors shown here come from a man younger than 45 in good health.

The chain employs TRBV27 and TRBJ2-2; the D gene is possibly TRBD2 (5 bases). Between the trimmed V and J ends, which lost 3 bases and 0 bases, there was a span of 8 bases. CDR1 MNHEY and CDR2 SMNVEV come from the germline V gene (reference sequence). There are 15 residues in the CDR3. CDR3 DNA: TGTGCCAGCAGTTTCGAGCGGACGAACACCGGGGAGCTGTTTTTT. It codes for CASSFERTNTGELFF.

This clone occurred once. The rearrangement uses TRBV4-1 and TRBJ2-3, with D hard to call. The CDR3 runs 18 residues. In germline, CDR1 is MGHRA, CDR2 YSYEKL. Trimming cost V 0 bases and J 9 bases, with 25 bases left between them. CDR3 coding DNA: TGCGCCAGCAGCCAAGATCGTAGGACGCACTTTGCGGTGGGCACGCAGTATTTT. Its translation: CASSQDRRTHFAVGTQYF.

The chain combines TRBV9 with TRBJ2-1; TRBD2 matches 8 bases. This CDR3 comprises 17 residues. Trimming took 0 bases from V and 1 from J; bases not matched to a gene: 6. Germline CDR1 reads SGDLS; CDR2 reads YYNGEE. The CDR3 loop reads CASSVAVTSGSYNEQFF. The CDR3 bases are TGTGCCAGCAGCGTAGCGGTCACTAGCGGATCCTACAATGAGCAGTTCTTC.

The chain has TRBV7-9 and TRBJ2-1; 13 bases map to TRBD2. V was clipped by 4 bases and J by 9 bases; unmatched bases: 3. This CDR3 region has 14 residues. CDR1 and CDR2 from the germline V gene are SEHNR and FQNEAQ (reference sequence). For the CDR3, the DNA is TGTGCCAGCAGCTCGGGACTAGCGGGAATTGAGCAGTTCTTC. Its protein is CASSSGLAGIEQFF.

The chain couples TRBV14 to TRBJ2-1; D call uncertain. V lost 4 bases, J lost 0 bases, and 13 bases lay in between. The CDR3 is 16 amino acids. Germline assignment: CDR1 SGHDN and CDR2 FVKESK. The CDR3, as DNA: TGTGCCAGCAGCCTTAGAGGCAGCAACTCCTACAATGAGCAGTTCTTC. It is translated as CASSLRGSNSYNEQFF.

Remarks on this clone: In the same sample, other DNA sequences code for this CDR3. CDR3 loop: CASSLEGTAYGYTF. The CDR3 DNA is TGCGCCAGCAGCCTGGAGGGGACCGCTTATGGCTACACCTTC. The genes are TRBV5-1 and TRBJ1-2; D is possibly TRBD1 (5 bases). This CDR3 has 14 amino acids. Germline V gene lookup returns CDR1 SGHRS and CDR2 YFSETQ. The germline V and J ends were trimmed by 4 bases and 5 bases, with 15 bases remaining between them.

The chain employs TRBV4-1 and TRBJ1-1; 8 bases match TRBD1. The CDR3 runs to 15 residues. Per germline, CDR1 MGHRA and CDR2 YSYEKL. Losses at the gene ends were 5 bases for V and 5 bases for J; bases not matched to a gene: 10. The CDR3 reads CASSYEDRAWTEAFF. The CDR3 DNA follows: TGCGCCAGCAGCTACGAGGACAGGGCGTGGACTGAAGCTTTCTTT.

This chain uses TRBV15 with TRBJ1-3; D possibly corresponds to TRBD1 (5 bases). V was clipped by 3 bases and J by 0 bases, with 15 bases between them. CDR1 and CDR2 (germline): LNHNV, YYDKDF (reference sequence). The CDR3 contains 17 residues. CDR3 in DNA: TGTGCCACCAGCAGCTCCCGGGACCCCAGCTCTGGAAACACCATATATTTT. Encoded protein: CATSSSRDPSSGNTIYF.

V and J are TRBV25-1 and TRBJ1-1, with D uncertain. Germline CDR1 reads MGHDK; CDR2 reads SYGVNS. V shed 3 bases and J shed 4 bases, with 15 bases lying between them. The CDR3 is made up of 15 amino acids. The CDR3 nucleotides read TGTGCCAGCAGTGACACGGGAACCCTCCTCACTGAAGCTTTCTTT. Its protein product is CASSDTGTLLTEAFF.

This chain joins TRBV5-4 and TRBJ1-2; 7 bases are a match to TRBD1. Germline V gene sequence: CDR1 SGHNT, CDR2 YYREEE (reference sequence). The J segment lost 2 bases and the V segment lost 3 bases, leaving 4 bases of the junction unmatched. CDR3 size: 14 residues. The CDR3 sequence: CASSSGQDNYGYTF. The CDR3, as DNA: TGTGCCAGCAGCTCAGGACAGGACAACTATGGCTACACCTTC.

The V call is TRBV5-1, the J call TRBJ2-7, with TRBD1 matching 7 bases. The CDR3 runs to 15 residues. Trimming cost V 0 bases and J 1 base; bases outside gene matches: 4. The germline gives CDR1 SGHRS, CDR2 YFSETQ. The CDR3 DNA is TGCGCCAGCAGCTTGGAGGGGACAGATTCCTACGAGCAGTACTTC. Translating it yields CASSLEGTDSYEQYF.

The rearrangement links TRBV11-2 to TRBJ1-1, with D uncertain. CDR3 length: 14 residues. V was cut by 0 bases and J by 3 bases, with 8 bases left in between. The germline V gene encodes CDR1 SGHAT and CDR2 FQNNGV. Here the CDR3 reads CASSLEGLDTEAFF. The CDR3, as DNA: TGTGCCAGCAGCTTAGAGGGGTTGGACACTGAAGCTTTCTTT.

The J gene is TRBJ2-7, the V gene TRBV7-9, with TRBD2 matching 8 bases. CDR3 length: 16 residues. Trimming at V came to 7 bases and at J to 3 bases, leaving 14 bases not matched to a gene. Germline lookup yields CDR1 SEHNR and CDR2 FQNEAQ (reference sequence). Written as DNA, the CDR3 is TGTGCCAGCACCACCTCTGGACGGGAGGGCCGCTACGAGCAGTACTTC. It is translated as CASTTSGREGRYEQYF.

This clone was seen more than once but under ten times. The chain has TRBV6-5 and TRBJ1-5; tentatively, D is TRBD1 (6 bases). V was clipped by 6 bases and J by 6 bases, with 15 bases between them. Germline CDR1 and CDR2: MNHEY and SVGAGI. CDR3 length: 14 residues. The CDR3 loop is CASRPTGFGQPQHF. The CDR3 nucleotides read TGTGCCAGCAGACCCACAGGGTTTGGTCAGCCCCAGCATTTT.

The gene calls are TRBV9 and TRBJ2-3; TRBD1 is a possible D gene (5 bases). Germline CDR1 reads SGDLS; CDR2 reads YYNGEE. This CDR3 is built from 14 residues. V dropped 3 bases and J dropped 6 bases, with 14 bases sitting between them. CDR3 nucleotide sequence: TGTGCCAGCAGCGCTGGTGGGGCATCCGATACGCAGTATTTT. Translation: CASSAGGASDTQYF.

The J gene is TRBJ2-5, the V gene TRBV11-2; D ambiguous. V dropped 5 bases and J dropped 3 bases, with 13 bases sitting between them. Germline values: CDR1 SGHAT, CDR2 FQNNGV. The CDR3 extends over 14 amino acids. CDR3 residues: CASSLSLLEETQYF. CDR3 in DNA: TGTGCCAGCAGCCTTAGTCTTCTAGAAGAGACCCAGTACTTC.

Written as DNA, the CDR3 is TGCGCCAGCAGCCAAGAGTCCGCGTGGGACAGGGTGGCCTACAATGAGCAGTTCTTC. This gives the protein CASSQESAWDRVAYNEQFF. The chain uses TRBV4-3 and TRBJ2-1, with TRBD1 matching over 9 bases. Trimming at V came to 0 bases and at J to 2 bases, leaving 11 bases not matched to a gene. Germline V CDR1 and CDR2: LGHNA, YSLEER. The CDR3 is 19 amino acids.

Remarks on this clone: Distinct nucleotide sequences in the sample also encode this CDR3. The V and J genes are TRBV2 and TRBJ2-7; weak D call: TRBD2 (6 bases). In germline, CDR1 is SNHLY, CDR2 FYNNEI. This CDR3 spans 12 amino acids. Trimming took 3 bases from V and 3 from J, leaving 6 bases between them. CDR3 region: CASSEGGYEQYF. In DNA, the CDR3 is TGTGCCAGCAGTGAGGGGGGCTACGAGCAGTACTTC.